The present T cell receptor beta chain was sequenced within a study of blood T cell repertoires in COVID-19. Study in general: Both acute and convalescent COVID-19 samples were obtained from the United States, Italy and Spain. PBMCs, B-cell-depleted T cells, or T cells were the source of the cDNA or gDNA that made up the material.

Authors' processing steps: Estimated nucleated cell counts came from reference gene primer amplification. Libraries were prepared by immunoSEQ multiplex PCR; TCRdb keeps only in-frame clonotypes and omits some of them. The V and J calls and the clone size are those of that table, but D and trimming were determined from the DNA. Here the sample spans about 300,000 clones, 87% being singletons. The CDR3 runs 13 residues. V lost 3 bases and J lost 4, with 10 bases in between. Germline CDR1 reads GTSNPN; CDR2 reads SVGIG (reference sequence). The sequence derives from a woman aged 40 to 50 who had recovered from COVID-19. The material sequenced was peripheral blood. J is TRBJ1-5 and V is TRBV30; D ambiguous. The CDR3 loop reads CAWSFEGNQPQHF. CDR3 DNA sequence: TGTGCCTGGAGCTTTGAGGGTAATCAGCCCCAGCATTTT.